This TCR beta chain came from a study of T-cell memory formation after mild COVID-19 (dated by TCRdb to 2020 to 2022). About the full investigation: TCR sequence clusters from the two donors were found to be largely donor specific. Longitudinal TCRalpha and TCRbeta repertoire sequencing tracked T-cell clones expanding and contracting after mild COVID-19 in a couple of donors. The cohort was made up of two young adult volunteers, one female and one male, who were previously healthy.

Counted from cysteine to phenylalanine, this CDR3 has 15 amino acids. Of all the DNA, just the CDR3 is kept, 45 bases in frame from base 1. V and J are truncated by 6 bases and 0 bases respectively, leaving an intervening sequence of 12 bases. As encoded in the germline V gene, CDR1 is MGHRA while CDR2 is YSYEKL. Instrument on record: Illumina NovaSeq 6000. cDNA libraries for TCRalpha and TCRbeta were prepared by 5'RACE using constant-segment primers, with sample barcodes and unique molecular identifiers added. Trizol reagent was used to extract RNA from every sample. Libraries were amplified in two PCR steps, with a second sample barcode and Illumina TruSeq adapters added in the second step. Libraries were sequenced on an Illumina NovaSeq with 2 x 150 bp paired-end reads. The authors' pipeline ran thus. The reads were demultiplexed and collapsed into UMI-guided consensus sequences using migec v1.2.7. Using mixcr v2.1.11, the UMI consensuses were aligned to TRA and TRB V and J templates and assembled into clonotypes. Expanded or contracted clonotypes were those called significant by both edgeR and NoisET, with noise models trained on biological replicates. For edgeR calls, a false discovery rate-adjusted p below 0.01 and a log2 fold-change threshold of 1 were applied. As an exploratory analysis of dynamics, PCA with hierarchical clustering was applied to max-normalized trajectories of the 1000 most abundant clonotypes. Separately sequenced CD4+ and CD8+ repertoires were used to assign the CD4 or CD8 phenotype of responding clones. Using fastp trimming at Q25 and MiXCR clonotype assembly, TCRdb reanalyzed the public sequencing data and kept in-frame beta chains. Each record represents a unique CDR3 protein, reported with the most common genes and DNA among its rows. These V and J calls are TCRdb output, not the study's own analysis. This sample comprises around 82,000 distinct CDR3 sequences, 9.5% to 15% of them detected only once. The top ten constitute 35% to 50% of the sample.

The investigation overall reported the following: Clones contracting from day 15 to 85 had balanced CD4/CD8 phenotypes, while a second wave expanding from day 15 to 37 was biased towards CD4+. Only two mild cases were covered in the study, and larger cohorts including severe cases with pre-infection samples were considered necessary. SARS-CoV-2 specificity of the second-wave clones peaking on day 37 was not confirmed. Some responding clones were detected in pre-infection memory, which suggested that pre-existing cross-reactive memory T cells had joined the SARS-CoV-2 response. Contracting CD4+ clones turned up mainly in the CM and EM memory subsets, whereas EMRA was where CD8+ clones were enriched.

Ficoll-Paque density gradient centrifugation was the method used to isolate PBMCs. This clonotype was seen more than once but under ten times. It lacks a known antigen. No base-level quality is on record; no much larger clone is a single base apart. The clonotype originates from a man younger than 35 who had mild COVID-19 (a few samples of this study predate the infection). The sample titles of this study are shuffled in the database, so cell type and time point are left out; the donor was told from shared clones. The specimen was PBMCs or a T cell subset sorted from them (not recorded which). The sequence joins TRBV4-1 to TRBJ1-3, with no confident D gene call. The DNA is TGCGCCAGCAGAAAAGACCACGGCTCTGGAAACACCATATATTTT. Its product reads: CASRKDHGSGNTIYF.